Below, 13 T cell receptor beta chains from the same sample are listed, as sequenced in a study of identical twins. TCRdb processed the 5' RACE reads anew with MiXCR; each CDR3 protein has one entry. The data contain more than 400,000 distinct CDR3 sequences, around 15% of them singletons. A further study also used this sample, focusing on yellow fever vaccine responses in identical twins.

Material for sequencing was CD4+ T cells sorted from blood. The receptors here all came from a woman younger than 35 in good health.

This clonotype appeared a few times. The chain carries TRBV6-5 and TRBJ2-7, with TRBD1 matching over 9 bases. Germline V lookup: CDR1 MNHEY, CDR2 SVGAGI. V lost 2 bases and J lost 6; bases outside the gene matches: 8. The length of the CDR3 is 15 residues. The CDR3 reads CASSYRIQGAFEQYF. CDR3 nucleotides: TGTGCCAGCAGTTACCGAATACAGGGGGCGTTCGAGCAGTACTTC.

The chain recombines TRBV20-1 with TRBJ2-7, with D hard to call. The CDR3 has 12 amino acids. V lost 3 bases, J lost 0 bases, and 6 bases lay in between. Germline V gives CDR1 DFQATT, CDR2 SNEGSKA (reference sequence). CDR3 sequence: CSASLDSYEQYF. For the CDR3, the DNA is TGCAGTGCTAGTTTGGACTCCTACGAGCAGTACTTC.

The chain uses TRBV18 and TRBJ2-1; D may correspond to TRBD1 or TRBD2 (5 bases each). The germline CDR1 and CDR2 sequences are KGHSH and LQKENI. The length of the CDR3 is 16 residues. V was cut by 0 bases and J by 5 bases, with 14 bases left in between. CDR3 protein: CASSPPKLGDHNEQFF. The CDR3 coding sequence is TGTGCCAGCTCACCACCCAAATTAGGGGACCACAATGAGCAGTTCTTC.

The chain has TRBV28 and TRBJ2-7; a weak D match, TRBD1 (6 bases). Deletions cut 4 bases from V and 0 bases from J, with 16 bases between. The germline gives CDR1 MDHEN, CDR2 SYDVKM. CDR3 length: 16 residues. CDR3 bases: TGTGCCAGCAGTTACTCTCCGGGGACATCCTCCTACGAGCAGTACTTC. It encodes CASSYSPGTSSYEQYF.

This clonotype was seen a handful of times. The chain employs TRBV5-1 and TRBJ2-1; 11 bases map to TRBD2. The V segment lost 4 bases and the J segment 5 bases; nucleotides outside the gene matches: 14. CDR1 and CDR2 (germline): SGHRS, YFSETQ. This CDR3 is 18 amino acids long. The CDR3 is CASSVQHSSGRTNNEQFF. CDR3 nucleotides: TGCGCCAGCAGCGTACAACACTCTAGCGGGAGGACGAACAATGAGCAGTTCTTC.

This clonotype was seen a few times. The chain couples TRBV28 to TRBJ2-7; D could derive from TRBD1 or TRBD2 (5 bases each). CDR1 and CDR2 (germline): MDHEN, SYDVKM. The V end lost 6 bases, the J end lost 3 bases, and 9 bases lay between the germline ends. The CDR3 extends over 12 amino acids. Here the CDR3 DNA reads TGTGCCAGCAGCGAGGGGTTCTACGAGCAGTACGTC. This codes for CASSEGFYEQYV.

This clonotype was counted at least ten times. V is TRBV27 and J is TRBJ1-4; D is ambiguous. The CDR3 is 14 residues long. V shed 2 bases and J shed 8 bases, with 12 bases lying between them. Germline V gene sequence: CDR1 MNHEY, CDR2 SMNVEV (reference sequence). In DNA, the CDR3 is TGTGCCAGCAGTTTAGCCGGGATGCGAGAAAAACTGTTTTTT. This codes for CASSLAGMREKLFF.

V usage is TRBV7-9 and J usage is TRBJ2-3, with D unclear. The CDR3 totals 14 residues. Trimming took 5 bases from V and 5 from J, leaving 14 bases between them. Per the germline V gene, CDR1 is SEHNR and CDR2 is FQNEAQ (reference sequence). The chain's CDR3 is CASSLRTLEDTQYF. Written as DNA, the CDR3 is TGTGCCAGCAGCCTCCGGACCCTGGAAGATACGCAGTATTTT.

This clonotype was seen a handful of times. The J gene is TRBJ2-7, the V gene TRBV12-3 or TRBV12-4; D is unresolved. V lost 2 bases and J lost 0, with 17 bases in between. The CDR3 has 17 residues. As DNA, the CDR3 is TGTGCCAGCAGTTTAAGGGTCGCTGGCAGCTTCTCCTACGAGCAGTACTTC. Translation: CASSLRVAGSFSYEQYF.

This chain links TRBV19 with TRBJ1-2; D is perhaps TRBD1 (5 bases). Germline V CDR1 and CDR2: LNHDA, SQIVND (reference sequence). The CDR3 has 13 amino acids. V was shortened by 5 bases and J by 7 bases, with 14 bases between the two germline ends. CDR3 sequence reads: CASSEGAPLGYTF. The CDR3 nucleotides are TGTGCCAGTAGTGAAGGGGCCCCCCTTGGCTACACCTTC. Looking up the rest from reference TRBV19 and TRBJ1-2 gives the full variable domain: DGGITQSPKYLFRKEGQNVTLSCEQNLNHDAMYWYRQDPGQGLRLIYYSQIVNDFQKGDIAEGYSVSREKKESFPLTVTSAQKNPTAFYLCASSEGAPLGYTFGSGTRLTVV.

There are a few counts of this clonotype. The rearrangement uses TRBV7-8 and TRBJ1-2, with 9 positions matching TRBD1. This CDR3 has 17 residues. V dropped 1 base and J dropped 4; count of bases not matched to a gene: 10. Per germline, CDR1 SGHVS and CDR2 FQNEAQ. The DNA of the CDR3 is TGTGCCAGCAGCTTAGGAACCGTGACAGGGGGTGTCTATGGCTACACCTTC. Protein sequence: CASSLGTVTGGVYGYTF. The variable domain in full, with the rest retrieved from reference TRBV7-8 and TRBJ1-2, is GAGVSQSPRYKVAKRGQDVALRCDPISGHVSLFWYQQALGQGPEFLTYFQNEAQLDKSGLPSDRFFAERPEGSVSTLKIQRTQQEDSAVYLCASSLGTVTGGVYGYTFGSGTRLTVV.

This clonotype was seen more than once but under ten times. This sequence joins TRBV4-1 and TRBJ2-1; 7 bases are a match to TRBD2. Germline V CDR1 and CDR2: MGHRA, YSYEKL. The CDR3 has 17 residues. J was trimmed by 4 bases and V by 0 bases; bases with no gene match: 9. The CDR3, as DNA: TGCGCCAGCAGCCAAGATCTTAGGGACTACCGTTACAATGAGCAGTTCTTC. It codes for CASSQDLRDYRYNEQFF.

The gene calls are TRBV20-1 and TRBJ2-1; 12 bases are a match to TRBD2. Germline CDR1 and CDR2: DFQATT and SNEGSKA (reference sequence). V shed 0 bases and J 8 bases; nucleotides not matched to a gene: 8. The length of the CDR3 is 16 residues. CDR3 in DNA: TGCAGTGCTAGAGATCCCCTAGCGGGAGGGCCGGATGAGCAGTTCTTC. Encoded protein: CSARDPLAGGPDEQFF.